These 18 T cell receptor beta chains originate from one sample sequenced in a study of T cell changes during pregnancy in multiple sclerosis. TCRdb's copy holds only in-frame clones and misses some; the assay was immunoSEQ multiplex PCR. Of about 72,000 clones detected, about 90% appear once; the ten largest clones hold 1.6%. The input for sequencing was peripheral blood, taken in the first trimester of pregnancy. The receptors stem from a female donor in good health, enrolled as a control in a pregnancy study.

In its sample, this clone was seen once. The CDR3 loop is CASSPSDRAGTEAFF. The CDR3 region has the DNA TGTGCCAGCTCACCTTCCGACAGGGCCGGCACTGAAGCTTTCTTT. This chain connects TRBV18 to TRBJ1-1; 7 nucleotides match TRBD1. Germline V gene data show CDR1 as KGHSH and CDR2 as LQKENI. Losses at the gene ends were 3 bases for V and 4 bases for J; bases not matched to a gene: 8. The CDR3 has 15 residues. Full variable domain (remainder filled in from reference TRBV18 and TRBJ1-1): NAGVMQNPRHLVRRRGQEARLRCSPMKGHSHVYWYRQLPEEGLKFMVYLQKENIIDESGMPKERFSAEFPKEGPSILRIQQVVRGDSAAYFCASSPSDRAGTEAFFGQGTRLTVV.

This chain links TRBV29-1 with TRBJ1-2, with unresolved D. Trimming took 1 base from V and 11 from J, leaving 11 bases between them. Germline CDR1 SQVTM, CDR2 ANQGSEA. This CDR3 spans 11 amino acids. As DNA, the CDR3 is TGCAGCGTTGAAGGGAGGGCAGAGTACACCTTC. Its translation: CSVEGRAEYTF.

The chain employs TRBV5-1 and TRBJ2-1; 9 nucleotides agree with TRBD1. The CDR3 contains 14 residues. The germline CDR1 and CDR2 sequences are SGHRS and YFSETQ. V gave up 0 bases and J gave up 10 bases; unmatched junction bases: 5. CDR3 in amino acids: CASSLEGTGREQFF. The CDR3 DNA reads TGCGCCAGCAGCTTGGAGGGGACAGGGAGAGAGCAGTTCTTC.

The genes are TRBV28 and TRBJ2-7; D perhaps matches TRBD1 (6 bases). V lost 7 bases, J lost 2 bases, and 30 bases lay in between. The CDR3 loop spans 19 amino acids. Germline CDR1 reads MDHEN; CDR2 reads SYDVKM. CDR3 sequence: CASTTQSLGDNTGTYEQYF. The CDR3 bases are TGTGCCAGCACTACCCAGAGTTTAGGGGACAACACAGGGACCTACGAGCAGTACTTC.

The chain joins TRBV4-2 to TRBJ1-5, with D unclear. The V end was cut by 0 bases, the J end by 5 bases, with 8 bases between. The CDR3 loop spans 14 amino acids. Germline V CDR1 and CDR2: LGHNA, YNFKEQ. CDR3 amino acids: CASSQEGSYQPQHF. For the CDR3, the DNA is TGTGCCAGCAGCCAAGAGGGCAGTTATCAGCCCCAGCATTTT.

This CDR3 is CASRKRERNTDTQYF. The CDR3 region has the DNA TGTGCCAGTCGTAAGCGGGAGAGGAACACAGATACGCAGTATTTT. J is TRBJ2-3 and V is TRBV2; 8 positions match TRBD2. Per germline, CDR1 SNHLY and CDR2 FYNNEI. The CDR3 runs 15 residues. The V and J ends lost 9 bases and 2 bases, in that order; junction bases with no gene match: 10. Using reference TRBV2 and TRBJ2-3 for the parts outside the CDR3, the full variable domain is EPEVTQTPSHQVTQMGQEVILRCVPISNHLYFYWYRQILGQKVEFLVSFYNNEISEKSEIFDDQFSVERPDGSNFTLKIRSTKLEDSAMYFCASRKRERNTDTQYFGPGTRLTVL.

This rearrangement joins TRBV18 to TRBJ2-4; 10 bases are a match to TRBD2. V lost 0 bases and J lost 6; bases outside the gene matches: 5. In germline, CDR1 is KGHSH, CDR2 LQKENI. The CDR3 consists of 16 residues. As DNA, the CDR3 is TGTGCCAGCTCACCACCGGGGCTAGCGGGAGCAAACATTCAGTACTTC. As protein: CASSPPGLAGANIQYF.

The chain couples TRBV6-5 to TRBJ2-7; no firm D call. V was shortened by 5 bases and J by 4 bases, with 9 bases between the two germline ends. The CDR3 runs 12 residues. CDR1 and CDR2 (germline): MNHEY, SVGAGI. For the CDR3, the DNA is TGTGCCAGCAGTCCTCCCTATTACGAGCAGTACTTC. Its translation is CASSPPYYEQYF.

The chain couples TRBV6-1 to TRBJ2-3, with D possibly TRBD1 on 6 matching bases. The length of the CDR3 is 15 residues. The germline CDR1 and CDR2 sequences are MNHNS and SASEGT. V was shortened by 5 bases and J by 0 bases, with 12 bases between the two germline ends. The CDR3 DNA is TGTGCCAGCAGTTGGGGGCGCCTAAGCACAGATACGCAGTATTTT. It translates to CASSWGRLSTDTQYF.

The chain uses TRBV10-3 and TRBJ1-2; 10 nucleotides agree with TRBD1. V dropped 5 bases and J dropped 2; count of bases not matched to a gene: 2. The CDR3 loop spans 14 amino acids. CDR1 and CDR2 from the germline V gene are ENHRY and SYGVKD. The CDR3 reads CAISRTGGNYGYTF. DNA for the CDR3: TGTGCCATCAGTCGGACAGGGGGAAACTATGGCTACACCTTC.

This chain links TRBV5-1 with TRBJ2-3; 8 nucleotides line up with TRBD1. Germline CDR1 SGHRS, CDR2 YFSETQ. The CDR3 loop spans 14 amino acids. The J segment lost 4 bases and the V segment lost 5 bases, leaving 6 bases of the junction unmatched. The chain's CDR3 is CASRGQGSSDTQYF. The CDR3 coding sequence is TGCGCCAGCAGAGGACAGGGATCCTCAGATACGCAGTATTTT.

This clone was recorded only once. In DNA form, the CDR3 reads TGTGCCAGCAGCTTAGAGCCTAGCGGGAACTACGAGCAGTACTTC. As protein: CASSLEPSGNYEQYF. The chain recombines TRBV11-2 with TRBJ2-7; 9 bases line up with TRBD2. This CDR3 spans 15 amino acids. Per the germline V gene, CDR1 is SGHAT and CDR2 is FQNNGV. The junction had 3 bases not matched to a gene; V was cut back by 0 bases and J by 3 bases.

This sequence joins TRBV6-5 and TRBJ1-1; D may be TRBD1 (5 bases). The CDR3 sequence is 16 residues long. The ends were cut back, 0 bases at V and 5 bases at J, with 16 bases in the middle. CDR1 MNHEY and CDR2 SVGAGI come from the germline V gene. CDR3 DNA: TGTGCCAGCAGTTACTCGTTAACCGGGGGGAGAACTGAAGCTTTCTTT. It encodes CASSYSLTGGRTEAFF.

The rearrangement links TRBV28 to TRBJ1-1; D may be TRBD1 (6 bases). Trimming left V 6 bases short and J 4 bases short, with 12 bases between. Germline assignment: CDR1 MDHEN and CDR2 SYDVKM. The CDR3 contains 13 residues. The CDR3 loop is CASRRGGFTEAFF. CDR3 DNA sequence: TGTGCCAGCAGGAGGGGGGGTTTCACTGAAGCTTTCTTT.

V usage is TRBV27 and J usage is TRBJ1-4, with 8 nucleotides matching TRBD1. The germline CDR1 and CDR2 sequences are MNHEY and SMNVEV (reference sequence). The CDR3 has 15 residues. Unmatched junction bases numbered 10, after V lost 5 bases and J lost 8 bases. The DNA for the CDR3 is TGTGCCAGCAGTCGAAGGACAGGGTTTGTCGAAAAACTGTTTTTT. It codes for CASSRRTGFVEKLFF.

The chain joins TRBV5-1 to TRBJ1-1; tentative D call: TRBD1 (6 bases). Germline loops: CDR1 SGHRS, CDR2 YFSETQ. The CDR3 runs to 15 residues. V was pared by 0 bases and J by 6 bases, with 15 bases between. Here the CDR3 reads CASSLAGGEVAEAFF. CDR3 DNA sequence: TGCGCCAGCAGCTTGGCGGGGGGCGAGGTGGCTGAAGCTTTCTTT.

The J gene is TRBJ2-5, the V gene TRBV28; 7 nucleotides match TRBD1. Germline CDR1 reads MDHEN; CDR2 reads SYDVKM. There are 18 residues in the CDR3. V was clipped by 3 bases and J by 7 bases; unmatched bases: 20. This chain's CDR3 is CASSFRTPKQDRQGTQYF. In DNA, the CDR3 is TGTGCCAGCAGTTTTCGGACCCCGAAACAGGACAGACAGGGGACCCAGTACTTC.

The chain combines TRBV5-1 with TRBJ2-7, with D maybe TRBD2 (5 bases). Trimming stripped 1 base from V and 6 bases from J, with 14 bases between. Germline CDR1 and CDR2: SGHRS and YFSETQ. This CDR3 comprises 14 residues. This CDR3 reads CASSLRDPEGEQYF. The CDR3 DNA is TGCGCCAGCAGCTTGCGGGATCCCGAGGGCGAGCAGTACTTC.